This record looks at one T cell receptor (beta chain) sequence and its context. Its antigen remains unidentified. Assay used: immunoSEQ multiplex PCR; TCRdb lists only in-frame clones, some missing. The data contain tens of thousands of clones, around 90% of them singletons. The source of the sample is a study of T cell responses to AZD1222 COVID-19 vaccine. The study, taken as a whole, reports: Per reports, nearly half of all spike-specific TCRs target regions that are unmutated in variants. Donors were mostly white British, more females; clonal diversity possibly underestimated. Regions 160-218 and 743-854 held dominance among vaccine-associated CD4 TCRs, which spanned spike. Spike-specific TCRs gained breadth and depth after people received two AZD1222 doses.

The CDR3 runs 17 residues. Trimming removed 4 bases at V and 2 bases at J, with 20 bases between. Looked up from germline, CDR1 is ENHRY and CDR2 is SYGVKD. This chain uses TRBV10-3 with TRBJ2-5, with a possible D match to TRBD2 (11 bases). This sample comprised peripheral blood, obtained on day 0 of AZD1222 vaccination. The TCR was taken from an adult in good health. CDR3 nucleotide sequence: TGTGCCATCAGTGTAAGACTAGCGGGACAGGGGCAAGAGACCCAGTACTTC. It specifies CAISVRLAGQGQETQYF.